The rows below give T cell receptor beta chains drawn from one sample of a study of blood T cell repertoires in COVID-19. Sequencing used immunoSEQ multiplex PCR; TCRdb keeps in-frame clones, though not all of them. The data contain more than 200,000 clones, approximately 90% of them singletons. Input material: PBMCs or T cells enriched from blood (not recorded which). These receptors came from a young woman who had recovered from COVID-19. CDR3s include the opening cysteine and the closing phenylalanine or tryptophan. A D gene is named only where the DNA matches it firmly. Clone size is given for some rows only: seen once, a few or many times, or a class if the clone is expanded.

TRBJ2-7 - TRBV4-2 - CASSHPGSVFIPLEQYF TGTGCCAGCAGCCATCCGGGGAGCGTTTTTATCCCTTTAGAGCAGTACTTC
TRBJ2-1 - TRBV9 once CASSVGGGSYNEQFF TGTGCCAGCAGCGTAGGGGGAGGCTCCTACAATGAGCAGTTCTTC
TRBJ1-2 - TRBV28 - CASSPPAGMLNYGYTF TGTGCCAGCAGCCCCCCGGCGGGAATGTTGAACTATGGCTACACCTTC
TRBJ1-3 - TRBV5-4 - CASSLDQGTSRGNTIYF TGTGCCAGCAGCTTGGATCAGGGCACTTCGAGAGGAAACACCATATATTTT
TRBJ2-1 TRBD2 TRBV11-2 - CASSPRIAGVTEQFF TGTGCCAGCAGCCCCCGAATAGCGGGAGTAACTGAGCAGTTCTTC
TRBJ2-1 TRBD1 TRBV28 - CASSSPSLGQLNNEQFF TGTGCCAGCAGTTCCCCGTCCTTGGGACAGCTGAACAATGAGCAGTTCTTC
TRBJ1-3 - TRBV28 - CASSSSGGGNPPGNTIYF TGTGCCAGCAGTTCTTCAGGAGGTGGCAACCCTCCTGGAAACACCATATATTTT
TRBJ2-7 - TRBV12-3/TRBV12-4 once CASRGRGYEQYF TGTGCCAGCAGAGGACGAGGGTACGAGCAGTACTTC
TRBJ1-2 - TRBV27 - CASSLSVEGTDGYTF TGTGCCAGCAGTTTAAGTGTGGAGGGTACGGATGGCTACACCTTC
TRBJ2-5 TRBD2 TRBV5-1 - CASSLEKLASRETQYF TGCGCCAGCAGCTTAGAGAAACTAGCGAGTCGAGAGACCCAGTACTTC
TRBJ1-1 TRBD1 TRBV20-1 - CITGDTEAFF TGCATCACAGGGGACACTGAAGCTTTCTTT
TRBJ2-7 - TRBV19 - CASSIDRATYEQYF TGTGCCAGTAGTATCGACAGAGCCACCTACGAGCAGTACTTC
TRBJ2-2 - TRBV9 - CASSAPSDYLEPNTGELFF TGTGCCAGCAGCGCCCCCTCCGACTATCTGGAACCTAACACCGGGGAGCTGTTTTTT
TRBJ1-2 TRBD1 TRBV28 - CASRQGGVRYGYTF TGTGCCAGCAGACAAGGGGGCGTAAGGTATGGCTACACCTTC
TRBJ2-5 TRBD2 TRBV19 once CASSEGVVGRPPFITQYF TGTGCCAGTAGTGAAGGGGTAGTCGGGAGGCCCCCTTTTATTACCCAGTACTTC
TRBJ2-7 - TRBV12-3/TRBV12-4 - CASSLGGSYEQYF TGTGCCAGCAGTTTGGGGGGCTCCTACGAGCAGTACTTC
TRBJ2-3 TRBD2 TRBV24-1 - CATSFSGRDTQYF TGTGCCACCAGTTTTAGCGGGAGGGATACGCAGTATTTT
TRBJ1-6 - TRBV7-2 once CASSRLNSPLHF TGTGCCAGCAGCCGACTAAATTCACCCCTCCACTTT
TRBJ2-2 TRBD1 TRBV2 - CASGQGANTGELFF TGTGCCAGCGGACAGGGGGCTAACACCGGGGAGCTGTTTTTT